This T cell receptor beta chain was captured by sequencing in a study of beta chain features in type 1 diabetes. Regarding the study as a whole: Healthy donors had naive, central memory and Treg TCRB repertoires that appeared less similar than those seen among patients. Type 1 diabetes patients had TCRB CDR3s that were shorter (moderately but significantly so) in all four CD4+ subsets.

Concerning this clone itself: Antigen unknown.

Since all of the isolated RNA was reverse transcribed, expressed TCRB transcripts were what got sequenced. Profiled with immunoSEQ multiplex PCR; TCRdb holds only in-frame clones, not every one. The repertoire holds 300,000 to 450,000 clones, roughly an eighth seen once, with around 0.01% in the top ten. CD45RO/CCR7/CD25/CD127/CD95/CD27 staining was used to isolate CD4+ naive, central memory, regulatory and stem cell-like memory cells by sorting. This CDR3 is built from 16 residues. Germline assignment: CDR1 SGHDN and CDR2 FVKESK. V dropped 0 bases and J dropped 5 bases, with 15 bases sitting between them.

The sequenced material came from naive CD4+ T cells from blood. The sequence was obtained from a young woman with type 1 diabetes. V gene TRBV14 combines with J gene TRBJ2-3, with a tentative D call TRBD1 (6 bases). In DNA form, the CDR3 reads TGTGCCAGCAGCCAAGATAGTTCAGGGGCCGGAGATACGCAGTATTTT. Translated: CASSQDSSGAGDTQYF. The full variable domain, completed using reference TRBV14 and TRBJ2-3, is EAGVTQFPSHSVIEKGQTVTLRCDPISGHDNLYWYRRVMGKEIKFLLHFVKESKQDESGMPNNRFLAERTGGTYSTLKVQPAELEDSGVYFCASSQDSSGAGDTQYFGPGTRLTVL.